The clone carrying this T cell receptor beta chain was seen a single time. One junction end does not reproduce the germline sequence, and a read error may be involved. Three rounds of nested PCR, following a modified ARM-PCR protocol, produced the TCRbeta library. TCRdb reprocessed the multiplex PCR reads via MiXCR and lists one record per CDR3 protein. In the table there are some 51,000 distinct CDR3 sequences, around 64% of which are singletons. This sample's RNA came from whole unsorted tissue. The normal lung tissue was taken more than 3 cm from the tumor edge. Germline loops: CDR1 MNHEY, CDR2 SVGAGI. The CDR3 is 16 residues long. The data were taken from a study of tumor and adjacent non-tumor tissue in lung cancer.

The sequence came from a woman between 65 and 79 years old with non-small cell lung cancer. Sequenced sample: distant non-tumor lung tissue. V usage is TRBV6-5 and J usage is TRBJ1-1; no firm D call. CDR3: CVSSYSMWDGKTEAFF. CDR3 bases: TGTGTCAGCAGTTACTCCATGTGGGATGGTAAGACTGAAGCTTTCTTT.